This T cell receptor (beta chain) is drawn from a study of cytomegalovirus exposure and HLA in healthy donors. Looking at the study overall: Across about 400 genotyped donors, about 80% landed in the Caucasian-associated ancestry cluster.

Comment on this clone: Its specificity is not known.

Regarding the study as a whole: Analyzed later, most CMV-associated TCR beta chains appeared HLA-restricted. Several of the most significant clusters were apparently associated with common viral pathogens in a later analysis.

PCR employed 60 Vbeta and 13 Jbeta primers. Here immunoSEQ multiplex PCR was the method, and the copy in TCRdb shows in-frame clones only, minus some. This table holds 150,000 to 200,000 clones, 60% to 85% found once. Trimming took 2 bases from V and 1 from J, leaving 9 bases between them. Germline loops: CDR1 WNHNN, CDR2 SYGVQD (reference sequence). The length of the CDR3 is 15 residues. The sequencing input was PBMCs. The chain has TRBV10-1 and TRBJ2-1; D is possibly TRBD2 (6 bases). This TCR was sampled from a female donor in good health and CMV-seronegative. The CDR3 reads CASSERDSSYNEQFF. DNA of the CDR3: TGCGCCAGCAGTGAGCGGGACTCATCCTACAATGAGCAGTTCTTC.